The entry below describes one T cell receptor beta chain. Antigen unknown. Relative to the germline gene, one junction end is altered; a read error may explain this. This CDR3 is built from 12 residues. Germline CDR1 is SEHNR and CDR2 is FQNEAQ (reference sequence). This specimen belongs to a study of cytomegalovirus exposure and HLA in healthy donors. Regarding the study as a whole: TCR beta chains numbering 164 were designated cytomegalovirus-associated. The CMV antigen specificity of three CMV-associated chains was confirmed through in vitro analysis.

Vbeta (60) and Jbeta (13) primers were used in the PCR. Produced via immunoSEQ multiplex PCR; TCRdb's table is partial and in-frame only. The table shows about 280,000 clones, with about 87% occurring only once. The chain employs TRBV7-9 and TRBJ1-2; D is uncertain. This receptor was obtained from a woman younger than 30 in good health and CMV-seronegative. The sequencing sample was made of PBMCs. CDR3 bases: TGTTCCAGCAGCCTCCAGAGGTATGGCTACACCTTC. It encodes CSSSLQRYGYTF. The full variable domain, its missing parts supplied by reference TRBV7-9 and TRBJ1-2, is DTGVSQNPRHKITKRGQNVTFRCDPISEHNRLYWYRQTLGQGPEFLTYFQNEAQLEKSRLLSDRFSAERPKGSFSTLEIQRTEQGDSAMYLCSSSLQRYGYTFGSGTRLTVV.